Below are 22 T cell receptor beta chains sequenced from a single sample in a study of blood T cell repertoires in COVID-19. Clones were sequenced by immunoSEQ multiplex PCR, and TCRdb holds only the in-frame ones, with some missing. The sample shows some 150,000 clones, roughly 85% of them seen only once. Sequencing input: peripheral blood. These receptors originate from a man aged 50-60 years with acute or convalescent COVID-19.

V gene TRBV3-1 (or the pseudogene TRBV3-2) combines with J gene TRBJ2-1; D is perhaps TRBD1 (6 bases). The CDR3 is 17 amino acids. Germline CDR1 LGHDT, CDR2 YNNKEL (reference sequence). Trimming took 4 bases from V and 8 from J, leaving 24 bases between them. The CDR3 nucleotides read TGTGCCAGCAGCCGTCGACCGGGACAAACTTACATCCATGAGCAGTTCTTC. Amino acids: CASSRRPGQTYIHEQFF.

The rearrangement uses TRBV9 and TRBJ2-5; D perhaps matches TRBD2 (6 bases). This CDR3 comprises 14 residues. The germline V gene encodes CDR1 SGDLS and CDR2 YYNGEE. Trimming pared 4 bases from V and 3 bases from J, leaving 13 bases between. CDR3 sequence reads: CASSWGVEEETQYF. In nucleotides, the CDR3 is TGTGCCAGCAGCTGGGGGGTGGAGGAAGAGACCCAGTACTTC.

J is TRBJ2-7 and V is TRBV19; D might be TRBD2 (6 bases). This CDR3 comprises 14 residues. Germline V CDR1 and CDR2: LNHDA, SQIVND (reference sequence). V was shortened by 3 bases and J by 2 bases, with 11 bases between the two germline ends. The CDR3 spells CASSIGGMAYEQYF. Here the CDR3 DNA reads TGTGCCAGTAGTATTGGCGGGATGGCCTACGAGCAGTACTTC.

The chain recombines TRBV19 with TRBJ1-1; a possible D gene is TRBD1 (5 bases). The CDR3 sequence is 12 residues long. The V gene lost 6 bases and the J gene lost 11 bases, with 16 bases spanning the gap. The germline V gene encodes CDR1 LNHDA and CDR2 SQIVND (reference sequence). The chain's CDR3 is CASSLGGRYAFF. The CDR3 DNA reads TGTGCCAGTAGCCTTGGGGGGAGGTACGCTTTCTTT. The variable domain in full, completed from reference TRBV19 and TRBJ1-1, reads DGGITQSPKYLFRKEGQNVTLSCEQNLNHDAMYWYRQDPGQGLRLIYYSQIVNDFQKGDIAEGYSVSREKKESFPLTVTSAQKNPTAFYLCASSLGGRYAFFGQGTRLTVV.

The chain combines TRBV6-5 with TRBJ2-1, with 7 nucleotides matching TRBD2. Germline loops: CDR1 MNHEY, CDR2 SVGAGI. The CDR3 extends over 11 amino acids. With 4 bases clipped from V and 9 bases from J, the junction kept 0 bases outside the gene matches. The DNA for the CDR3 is TGTGCCAGCAGTTTAGCGGGTGAGCAGTTCTTC. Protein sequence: CASSLAGEQFF.

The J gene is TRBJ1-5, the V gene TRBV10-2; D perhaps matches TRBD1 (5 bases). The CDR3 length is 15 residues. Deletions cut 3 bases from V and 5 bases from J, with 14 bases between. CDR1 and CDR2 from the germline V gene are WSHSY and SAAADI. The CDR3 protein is CASSDSGGTDQPQHF. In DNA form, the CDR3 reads TGCGCCAGCAGTGATTCGGGGGGTACGGATCAGCCCCAGCATTTT.

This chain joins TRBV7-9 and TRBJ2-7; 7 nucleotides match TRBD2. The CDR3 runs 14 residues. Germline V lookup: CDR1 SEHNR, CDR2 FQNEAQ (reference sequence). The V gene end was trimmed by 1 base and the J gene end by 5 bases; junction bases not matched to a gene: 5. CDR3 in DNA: TGTGCCAGCAGCTTAGATTTACGGGGGGACGAGCAGTACTTC. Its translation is CASSLDLRGDEQYF.

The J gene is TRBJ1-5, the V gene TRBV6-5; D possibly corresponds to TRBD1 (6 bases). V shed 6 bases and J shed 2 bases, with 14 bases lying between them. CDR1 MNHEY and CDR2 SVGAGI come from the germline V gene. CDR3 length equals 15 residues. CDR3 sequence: CASSLRQEGNQPQHF. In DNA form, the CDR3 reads TGTGCCAGCAGCCTCCGACAGGAGGGCAATCAGCCCCAGCATTTT.

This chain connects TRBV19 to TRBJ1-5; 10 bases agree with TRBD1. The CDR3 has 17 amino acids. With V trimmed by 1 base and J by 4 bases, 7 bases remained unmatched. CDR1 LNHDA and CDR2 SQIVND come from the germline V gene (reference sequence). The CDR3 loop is CASSIAWGQGTNQPQHF. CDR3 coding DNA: TGTGCCAGTAGTATAGCCTGGGGACAGGGGACAAATCAGCCCCAGCATTTT.

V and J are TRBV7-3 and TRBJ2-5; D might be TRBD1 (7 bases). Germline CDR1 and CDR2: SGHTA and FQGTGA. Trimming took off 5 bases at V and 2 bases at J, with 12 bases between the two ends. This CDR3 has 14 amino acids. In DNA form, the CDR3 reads TGTGCCAGCAGCACGTCAGGGGGGCAAGAGACCCAGTACTTC. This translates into CASSTSGGQETQYF.

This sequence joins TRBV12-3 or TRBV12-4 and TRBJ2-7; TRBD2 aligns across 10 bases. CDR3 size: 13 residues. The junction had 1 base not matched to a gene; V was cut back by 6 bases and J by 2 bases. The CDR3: CASSLAGAYEQYF. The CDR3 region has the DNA TGTGCCAGCAGCCTAGCGGGAGCCTACGAGCAGTACTTC.

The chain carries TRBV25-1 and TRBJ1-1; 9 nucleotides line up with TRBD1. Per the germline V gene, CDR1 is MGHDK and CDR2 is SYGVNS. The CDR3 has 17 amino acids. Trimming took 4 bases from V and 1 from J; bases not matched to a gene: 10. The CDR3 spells CASSASPGTGKNTEAFF. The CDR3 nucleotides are TGTGCCAGCAGTGCAAGCCCCGGGACAGGGAAGAACACTGAAGCTTTCTTT. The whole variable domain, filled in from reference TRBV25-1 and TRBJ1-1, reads EADIYQTPRYLVIGTGKKITLECSQTMGHDKMYWYQQDPGMELHLIHYSYGVNSTEKGDLSSESTVSRIRTEHFPLTLESARPSHTSQYLCASSASPGTGKNTEAFFGQGTRLTVV.

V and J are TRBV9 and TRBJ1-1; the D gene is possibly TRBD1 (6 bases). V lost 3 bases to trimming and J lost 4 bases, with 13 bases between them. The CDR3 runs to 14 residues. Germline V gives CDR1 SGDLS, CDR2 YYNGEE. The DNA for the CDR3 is TGTGCCAGCAGCGCATCACAGGGAATCACTGAAGCTTTCTTT. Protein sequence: CASSASQGITEAFF.

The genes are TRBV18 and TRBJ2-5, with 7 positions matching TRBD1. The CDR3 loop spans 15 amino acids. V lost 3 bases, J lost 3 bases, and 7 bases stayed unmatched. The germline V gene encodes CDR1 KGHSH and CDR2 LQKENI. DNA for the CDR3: TGTGCCAGCTCACCCCAACAGGGGTGGGAAGAGACCCAGTACTTC. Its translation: CASSPQQGWEETQYF. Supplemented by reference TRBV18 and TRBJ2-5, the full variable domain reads NAGVMQNPRHLVRRRGQEARLRCSPMKGHSHVYWYRQLPEEGLKFMVYLQKENIIDESGMPKERFSAEFPKEGPSILRIQQVVRGDSAAYFCASSPQQGWEETQYFGPGTRLLVL.

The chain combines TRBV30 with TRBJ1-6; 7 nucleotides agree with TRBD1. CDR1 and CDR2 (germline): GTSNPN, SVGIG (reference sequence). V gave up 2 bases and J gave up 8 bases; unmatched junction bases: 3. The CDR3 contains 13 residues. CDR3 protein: CAWSRQGHSPLHF. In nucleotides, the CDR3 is TGTGCCTGGAGTAGACAGGGACATTCACCCCTCCACTTT.

The CDR3 sequence: CASSSHRGHGYTF. For the CDR3, the DNA is TGTGCCAGCAGTTCACATAGGGGGCATGGCTACACCTTC. The chain combines TRBV12-3 or TRBV12-4 with TRBJ1-2, with TRBD1 matching over 7 bases. Unmatched junction bases numbered 5, after V lost 4 bases and J lost 6 bases. The CDR3 length is 13 residues.

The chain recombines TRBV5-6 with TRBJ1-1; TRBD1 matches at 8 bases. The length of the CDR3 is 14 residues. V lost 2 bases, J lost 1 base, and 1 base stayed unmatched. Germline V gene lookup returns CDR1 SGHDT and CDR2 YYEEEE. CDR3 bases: TGTGCCAGCAGCTTTGGGACAGGGAACACTGAAGCTTTCTTT. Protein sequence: CASSFGTGNTEAFF.

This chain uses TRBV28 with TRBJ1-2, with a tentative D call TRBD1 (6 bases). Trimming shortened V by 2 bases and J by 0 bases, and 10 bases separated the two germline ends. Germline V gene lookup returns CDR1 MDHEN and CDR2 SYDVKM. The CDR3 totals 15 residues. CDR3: CASSLGTRSNYGYTF. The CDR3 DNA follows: TGTGCCAGCAGTTTAGGGACACGGTCTAACTATGGCTACACCTTC.

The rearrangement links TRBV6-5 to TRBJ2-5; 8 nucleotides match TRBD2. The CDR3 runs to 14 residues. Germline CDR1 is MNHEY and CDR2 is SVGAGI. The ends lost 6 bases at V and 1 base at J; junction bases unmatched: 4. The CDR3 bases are TGTGCCAGCAGAACCCTAGCGGGCCAAGAGACCCAGTACTTC. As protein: CASRTLAGQETQYF.

The CDR3 region has the DNA TGTGCCATCAGTGAGGGGGGCGACAGGGGCTCCTACGAGCAGTACTTC. This translates into CAISEGGDRGSYEQYF. The chain carries TRBV10-3 and TRBJ2-7, with 8 bases lining up with TRBD1. CDR1 and CDR2 (germline): ENHRY, SYGVKD. CDR3 length: 16 residues. The V and J ends lost 2 bases and 0 bases, in that order; junction bases with no gene match: 6.

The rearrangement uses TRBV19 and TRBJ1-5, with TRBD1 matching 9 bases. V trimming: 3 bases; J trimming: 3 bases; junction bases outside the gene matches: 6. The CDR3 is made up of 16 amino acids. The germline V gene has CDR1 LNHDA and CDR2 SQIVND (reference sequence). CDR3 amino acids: CASSILGTGFNQPQHF. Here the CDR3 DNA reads TGTGCCAGTAGTATTCTTGGGACAGGGTTCAATCAGCCCCAGCATTTT.

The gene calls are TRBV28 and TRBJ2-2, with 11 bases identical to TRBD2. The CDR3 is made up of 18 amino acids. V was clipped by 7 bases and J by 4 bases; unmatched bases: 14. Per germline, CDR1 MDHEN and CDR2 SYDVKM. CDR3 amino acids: CASTLSTSGIGGTGELFF. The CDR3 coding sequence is TGTGCCAGCACCCTTTCGACTAGCGGGATAGGGGGCACCGGGGAGCTGTTTTTT.